Following are 13 T cell receptor beta chains from one sample sequenced in a study of early T cells in non-severe SARS-CoV-2 infection. A single record per CDR3 protein comes from TCRdb applying MiXCR to the 5' RACE reads. The sample consists of some 75,000 distinct CDR3 sequences, about an eighth of them appearing once. Sequenced material: whole blood. The receptors were sampled from an adult who was a healthcare worker with PCR-confirmed SARS-CoV-2 infection or an uninfected control (not recorded which).

This clonotype showed up many times. The rearrangement uses TRBV6-2 or TRBV6-3 and TRBJ1-2; D gene ambiguous. Germline V gene sequence: CDR1 MNHEY, CDR2 SVGEGT. CDR3 length: 14 amino acids. V gave up 0 bases and J gave up 4 bases, with 9 bases separating them. CDR3 sequence (DNA): TGTGCCAGCAGTTACTCGATGTCAGGCTATGGCTACACCTTC. This gives the protein CASSYSMSGYGYTF.

The rearrangement links TRBV25-1 to TRBJ1-2; 8 bases fit TRBD1. After removal of 3 bases from V and 5 bases from J, the junction contained 5 bases not matched to a gene. The length of the CDR3 is 14 residues. CDR1 is MGHDK, CDR2 SYGVNS, per germline. The CDR3, as DNA: TGTGCCAGCAGTGAGCGGACAGGGCATTATGGCTACACCTTC. Translated: CASSERTGHYGYTF.

This clonotype was counted only a few times. CDR3 region: CASSLVTAGQGAREQYF. The CDR3 nucleotides read TGCGCCAGCAGCTTGGTTACAGCGGGGCAGGGGGCGCGAGAGCAGTACTTC. The chain employs TRBV5-1 and TRBJ2-7, with D possibly TRBD1 on 8 matching bases. Germline CDR1 SGHRS, CDR2 YFSETQ. The germline V and J ends were trimmed by 0 bases and 7 bases, with 23 bases remaining between them. The CDR3 consists of 17 residues.

The rearrangement links TRBV11-2 to TRBJ1-1, with D possibly TRBD1 on 5 matching bases. V was clipped by 5 bases and J by 4 bases, with 8 bases between them. The germline V gene has CDR1 SGHAT and CDR2 FQNNGV. This CDR3 region has 12 residues. CDR3 sequence reads: CASSGRVTEAFF. The CDR3 DNA reads as TGTGCCAGCAGCGGCAGGGTCACTGAAGCTTTCTTT.

This clonotype was detected many times. The V gene is TRBV20-1, the J gene TRBJ2-1, with D uncertain. Looked up from germline, CDR1 is DFQATT and CDR2 is SNEGSKA (reference sequence). The CDR3 covers 12 residues. With 1 base removed from V and 4 bases from J, the gap between germline ends came to 5 bases. The CDR3, as DNA: TGCAGTGCTAGAGGGATTTACAATGAGCAGTTCTTC. Protein: CSARGIYNEQFF.

The sample holds many counts of this clonotype. The CDR3 loop is CASSDPNSYEQYF. In DNA form, the CDR3 reads TGTGCCAGCAGTGACCCAAACTCCTACGAGCAGTACTTC. This rearrangement joins TRBV6-1 to TRBJ2-7; no clear D. Germline CDR1 is MNHNS and CDR2 is SASEGT. The CDR3 has 13 residues. Trimming removed 3 bases from V and 0 bases from J, with 6 bases in between.

There are a few counts of this clonotype. This chain uses TRBV30 with TRBJ1-1; 7 positions match TRBD1. The CDR3 is made up of 15 amino acids. Germline values: CDR1 GTSNPN, CDR2 SVGIG (reference sequence). V dropped 2 bases and J dropped 11; count of bases not matched to a gene: 17. CDR3 loop: CAWSKGQTLSWGAFF. As DNA, the CDR3 is TGTGCCTGGAGTAAGGGACAGACGCTCTCGTGGGGGGCTTTCTTT.

The chain uses TRBV20-1 and TRBJ2-3; D unclear. The CDR3 runs 11 residues. Germline CDR1 and CDR2: DFQATT and SNEGSKA (reference sequence). The germline V and J ends were trimmed by 7 bases and 6 bases, with 11 bases remaining between them. CDR3 nucleotides: TGCAGTGGGGGTCCTTCCGATACGCAGTATTTT. Translating gives CSGGPSDTQYF.

This clonotype was found many times. The rearrangement uses TRBV20-1 and TRBJ2-3, with 8 bases that match TRBD2. The CDR3 length is 14 residues. The V gene end was trimmed by 3 bases and the J gene end by 8 bases; junction bases not matched to a gene: 10. CDR1 DFQATT and CDR2 SNEGSKA come from the germline V gene (reference sequence). The CDR3 region is CSARPGLGVSTQYF. CDR3 bases: TGCAGTGCTAGGCCGGGACTAGGTGTGAGTACGCAGTATTTT.

A few counts support this clonotype. The rearrangement uses TRBV6-5 and TRBJ1-5; D call uncertain. Trimming stripped 5 bases from V and 4 bases from J, with 15 bases between. The CDR3 is 15 amino acids. Germline V gene lookup returns CDR1 MNHEY and CDR2 SVGAGI. The CDR3 is CASSPIDKVNQPQHF. The CDR3 bases are TGTGCCAGCAGTCCGATTGACAAAGTAAATCAGCCCCAGCATTTT.

This clonotype was recorded a few times. This CDR3 reads CASSLGPAGGHNEQFF. The CDR3 nucleotides read TGTGCCAGCAGCTTAGGCCCCGCCGGGGGGCACAATGAGCAGTTCTTC. The gene calls are TRBV7-2 and TRBJ2-1; tentatively, D is TRBD2 (7 bases). Germline V gene sequence: CDR1 SGHTA, CDR2 FQGNSA. Trimming took off 1 base at V and 5 bases at J, with 15 bases between the two ends. The CDR3 has 16 amino acids.

The sample holds many counts of this clonotype. The CDR3: CASTAGTGNRANTGELFF. CDR3 bases: TGTGCCAGTACCGCCGGAACAGGGAACAGGGCGAACACCGGGGAGCTGTTTTTT. This rearrangement joins TRBV19 to TRBJ2-2; a weak D match, TRBD1 (6 bases). CDR1 and CDR2 (germline): LNHDA, SQIVND (reference sequence). This CDR3 region has 18 residues. The V end lost 7 bases, the J end lost 0 bases, and 21 bases lay between the germline ends.

This chain joins TRBV11-2 and TRBJ1-2, with 8 bases identical to TRBD1. Unmatched junction bases numbered 4, after V lost 1 base and J lost 3 bases. This CDR3 has 15 residues. CDR1 and CDR2 (germline): SGHAT, FQNNGV. The DNA of the CDR3 is TGTGCCAGCAGCTTAGGACAGGGGTCCGACTATGGCTACACCTTC. Protein product: CASSLGQGSDYGYTF.